One sample yielded the 9 T cell receptor beta chains listed below, sequenced in a study of T cells in localized non-small cell lung cancer. Sequencing was performed with immunoSEQ multiplex PCR; in TCRdb, only in-frame clones are kept and a portion is missing. Here the sample spans around 29,000 clones, approximately 89% being singletons. The sequences come from peripheral blood, collected before any cancer treatment. Receptors originate from a female donor aged 60 or older with stage I lung adenocarcinoma.

V gene TRBV6-5 combines with J gene TRBJ2-3; the D is unclear. Germline V lookup: CDR1 MNHEY, CDR2 SVGAGI. Between the trimmed V and J ends, which lost 5 bases and 6 bases, there was a span of 12 bases. The CDR3 loop spans 13 amino acids. DNA of the CDR3: TGTGCCAGCAGTCCATCAACAGCCGATACGCAGTATTTT. Protein product: CASSPSTADTQYF.

The rearrangement uses TRBV11-2 and TRBJ2-3, with 7 bases aligning to TRBD1. V was clipped by 1 base and J by 5 bases; unmatched bases: 3. The CDR3 extends over 14 amino acids. CDR1 is SGHAT and CDR2 is FQNNGV in the germline V gene. The CDR3 reads CASSLGGGQDTQYF. The CDR3 nucleotides read TGTGCCAGCAGCTTAGGAGGGGGCCAAGATACGCAGTATTTT.

CDR3 nucleotides: TGTGCCAGCAGCTTAGGTCCAGCATCCTACAATGAGCAGTTCTTC. This codes for CASSLGPASYNEQFF. The chain couples TRBV7-9 to TRBJ2-1; no reliable D call. With 1 base removed from V and 1 base from J, the gap between germline ends came to 8 bases. Germline CDR1 SEHNR, CDR2 FQNEAQ (reference sequence). The CDR3 is 15 amino acids.

The CDR3 coding sequence is TGCGCCAGCAGCTCAGAGGGGAGGCAGTACTTC. Protein: CASSSEGRQYF. This chain links TRBV5-1 with TRBJ2-7, with D perhaps TRBD1 or TRBD2 (5 bases each). The CDR3 runs 11 residues. Germline CDR1 and CDR2: SGHRS and YFSETQ. V was trimmed by 3 bases and J by 9 bases, leaving 10 bases between them.

The chain carries TRBV28 and TRBJ1-2; 7 positions match TRBD1. Germline trimming cut 5 bases from V and 3 bases from J; bases unmatched to any gene: 6. The CDR3 sequence is 14 residues long. Germline CDR1 and CDR2: MDHEN and SYDVKM. CDR3 sequence: CASSATGVHYGYTF. The CDR3 DNA reads as TGTGCCAGCAGTGCCACAGGGGTTCACTATGGCTACACCTTC.

The chain recombines TRBV19 with TRBJ2-1; TRBD2 is a possible D gene (5 bases). The CDR3 runs to 15 residues. The germline gives CDR1 LNHDA, CDR2 SQIVND (reference sequence). Trimming took 0 bases from V and 4 from J, leaving 10 bases between them. The CDR3 region is CASSIDRDRYNEQFF. The DNA for the CDR3 is TGTGCCAGTAGTATAGATCGGGATAGGTACAATGAGCAGTTCTTC.

The genes are TRBV28 and TRBJ2-1; 8 bases are shared with TRBD2. CDR1 is MDHEN and CDR2 is SYDVKM in the germline V gene. This CDR3 contains 15 residues. The ends lost 2 bases at V and 8 bases at J; junction bases unmatched: 8. The CDR3 nucleotides are TGTGCCAGCAGTTTACCGGGAGGGCCCGGAGATGAGCAGTTCTTC. The encoded protein is CASSLPGGPGDEQFF.

The chain combines TRBV30 with TRBJ1-1, with a possible D match to TRBD1 (5 bases). The CDR3 has 13 amino acids. The V end was cut by 8 bases, the J end by 5 bases, with 18 bases between. CDR1 GTSNPN and CDR2 SVGIG come from the germline V gene (reference sequence). CDR3 in amino acids: CAGTTGGRTEAFF. CDR3 in DNA: TGTGCCGGAACGACCGGGGGGAGGACTGAAGCTTTCTTT.

The chain uses TRBV4-1 and TRBJ1-2; TRBD1 agrees at 7 bases. The CDR3 is 14 residues long. The ends lost 4 bases at V and 4 bases at J; junction bases unmatched: 6. Per the germline V gene, CDR1 is MGHRA and CDR2 is YSYEKL. CDR3 sequence: CASSPQGVSYGYTF. CDR3 nucleotides: TGCGCCAGCAGCCCTCAGGGGGTGAGCTATGGCTACACCTTC.